Given below is one T cell receptor beta chain in context. Its antigen is not identified. The sample is drawn from a study of shared clonotypes between healthy human individuals. Turning to the study itself: Aged between 18 and 49, the donors were a couple of women and a few men.

Notes on the study in general: It was observed that approximately 5% of naive CD4 clonotypes were shared across a handful of donors.

The method was immunoSEQ multiplex PCR; TCRdb's version includes in-frame clones alone and lacks a portion of them. The sample includes approximately 740,000 clones, nearly 95% of them seen just once. CD45RO-negative CD8 cells positively selected for CCR7 made up the naive population, which excluded terminally differentiated effector memory CD45RA+ cells. Germline loops: CDR1 SGHRS, CDR2 YFSETQ. The CDR3 spans 15 residues. V lost 0 bases to trimming and J lost 0 bases, with 9 bases between them. The chain uses TRBV5-1 and TRBJ1-1; tentatively, D is TRBD1 (6 bases). Sample: naive CD8+ T cells sorted from blood. The sequence came from a young man in good health. This CDR3 is CASSLERGMNTEAFF. The DNA of the CDR3 is TGCGCCAGCAGCTTGGAAAGGGGGATGAACACTGAAGCTTTCTTT.